Following are 15 T cell receptor beta chains from one sample sequenced in a study of blood T cell repertoires in COVID-19. Generated by immunoSEQ multiplex PCR, the TCRdb table keeps only in-frame clones and is missing some. The top ten hold 3.8% of the sample, which has 95,000 to 150,000 clones, almost 90% seen once. Input material: peripheral blood. The receptor source for this set is a woman aged 60-75 years with COVID-19, enrolled during active disease.

V and J are TRBV19 and TRBJ2-1; TRBD2 matches 10 bases. Trimming removed 5 bases from V and 5 bases from J; junction bases left unmatched: 21. Germline lookup yields CDR1 LNHDA and CDR2 SQIVND (reference sequence). This CDR3 has 20 amino acids. CDR3 sequence: CASSLEPPAGGPGRDNEQFF. As DNA, the CDR3 is TGTGCCAGTAGTCTCGAGCCTCCAGCGGGGGGGCCGGGGAGGGACAATGAGCAGTTCTTC. Full variable domain (missing parts from reference TRBV19 and TRBJ2-1): DGGITQSPKYLFRKEGQNVTLSCEQNLNHDAMYWYRQDPGQGLRLIYYSQIVNDFQKGDIAEGYSVSREKKESFPLTVTSAQKNPTAFYLCASSLEPPAGGPGRDNEQFFGPGTRLTVL.

The V gene is TRBV9, the J gene TRBJ1-2, with TRBD1 as a possible D gene (6 bases). The CDR3 is 13 amino acids. V lost 4 bases to trimming and J lost 9 bases, with 16 bases between them. The germline gives CDR1 SGDLS, CDR2 YYNGEE. The CDR3 is CASSPSGVERYTF. CDR3 DNA sequence: TGTGCCAGCAGCCCCTCAGGGGTTGAGCGCTACACCTTC.

V is TRBV28 and J is TRBJ1-2, with 7 bases aligning to TRBD1. The germline V gene encodes CDR1 MDHEN and CDR2 SYDVKM. Unmatched junction bases numbered 7, after V lost 5 bases and J lost 4 bases. The CDR3 sequence is 14 residues long. In nucleotides, the CDR3 is TGTGCCAGCAGTGGCGGCAGGGGGACCTATGGCTACACCTTC. It specifies CASSGGRGTYGYTF.

This clone appeared once. The rearrangement uses TRBV2 and TRBJ2-4; 7 nucleotides match TRBD1. CDR3 size: 18 residues. Trimming cost V 6 bases and J 5 bases; bases outside gene matches: 19. CDR1 is SNHLY and CDR2 is FYNNEI in the germline V gene. In DNA, the CDR3 is TGTGCCAGCAGACAAGACAGGGCAGTTCGGAATTTCGAAAACATTCAGTACTTC. Protein: CASRQDRAVRNFENIQYF.

The rearrangement uses TRBV2 and TRBJ1-1; 7 positions match TRBD1. After removal of 5 bases from V and 1 base from J, the junction contained 4 bases not matched to a gene. Germline V gene data show CDR1 as SNHLY and CDR2 as FYNNEI. The CDR3 consists of 14 residues. The CDR3 DNA is TGTGCCAGCAGTTTACGGACAGGGAACACTGAAGCTTTCTTT. It is translated as CASSLRTGNTEAFF.

The chain combines TRBV4-3 with TRBJ2-3, with D maybe TRBD1 (5 bases). From germline, CDR1 is LGHNA and CDR2 YSLEER. This CDR3 is 15 amino acids long. Trimming pared 3 bases from V and 0 bases from J, leaving 10 bases between. The CDR3 DNA reads as TGCGCCAGCAGCCATTGGGGCTCAAGCACAGATACGCAGTATTTT. Its translation is CASSHWGSSTDTQYF.

This clone came up a few times. This chain uses TRBV10-3 with TRBJ1-1; 9 bases agree with TRBD1. CDR1 and CDR2 from the germline V gene are ENHRY and SYGVKD. The J segment lost 5 bases and the V segment lost 3 bases, leaving 10 bases of the junction unmatched. The CDR3 extends over 16 amino acids. CDR3 protein: CAISDTGGRGLTEAFF. DNA for the CDR3: TGTGCCATCAGTGACACAGGGGGCAGGGGGCTTACTGAAGCTTTCTTT.

This clone has a single count. The chain employs TRBV6-2 or TRBV6-3 and TRBJ1-2, with 10 bases fitting TRBD1. Looked up from germline, CDR1 is MNHEY and CDR2 is SVGEGT. The CDR3 consists of 15 residues. The J segment lost 3 bases and the V segment lost 5 bases, leaving 6 bases of the junction unmatched. In DNA form, the CDR3 reads TGTGCCAGCAGTCTACCGGGACAGGGGTACTATGGCTACACCTTC. Translating it yields CASSLPGQGYYGYTF.

J is TRBJ2-6 and V is TRBV29-1, with TRBD2 matching over 7 bases. The CDR3 contains 17 residues. Unmatched junction bases numbered 9, after V lost 3 bases and J lost 1 base. CDR1 is SQVTM and CDR2 is ANQGSEA in the germline V gene. The CDR3 loop reads CSVEGRAEWSGANVLTF. In DNA form, the CDR3 reads TGCAGCGTTGAGGGGAGGGCGGAATGGTCTGGGGCCAACGTCCTGACTTTC. The full variable domain, its missing parts supplied by reference TRBV29-1 and TRBJ2-6, is SAVISQKPSRDICQRGTSLTIQCQVDSQVTMMFWYRQQPGQSLTLIATANQGSEATYESGFVIDKFPISRPNLTFSTLTVSNMSPEDSSIYLCSVEGRAEWSGANVLTFGAGSRLTVL.

This clone was detected only once. CDR3 loop: CASSVGGRDYGYTF. DNA for the CDR3: TGTGCCAGCAGCGTAGGTGGCAGGGACTATGGCTACACCTTC. The V call is TRBV9, the J call TRBJ1-2, with D possibly matching TRBD1 (5 bases). This CDR3 comprises 14 residues. Germline-derived CDR1 and CDR2 are SGDLS and YYNGEE. V was clipped by 0 bases and J by 3 bases, with 9 bases between them.

The V and J genes are TRBV4-3 and TRBJ1-1, with TRBD1 matching over 8 bases. Per germline, CDR1 LGHNA and CDR2 YSLEER. The J segment lost 0 bases and the V segment lost 1 base, leaving 4 bases of the junction unmatched. This CDR3 is 16 amino acids long. The CDR3 DNA reads as TGCGCCAGCAGCCAAGCTTCCAGGGGGCTGAACACTGAAGCTTTCTTT. Protein product: CASSQASRGLNTEAFF.

The table lists this clone with a count of one. The chain recombines TRBV10-3 with TRBJ2-7; 8 bases fit TRBD1. Germline CDR1 and CDR2: ENHRY and SYGVKD. The trim removed 8 bases at V and 6 bases at J, leaving 9 bases unmatched. The CDR3 sequence is 13 residues long. In DNA form, the CDR3 reads TGTGCCATCGGCGTAACAGGGACAGGCGAGCAGTACTTC. This gives the protein CAIGVTGTGEQYF.

The gene calls are TRBV13 and TRBJ1-3, with 9 bases lining up with TRBD1. The CDR3 sequence is 20 residues long. Germline V lookup: CDR1 PRHDT, CDR2 FYEKMQ (reference sequence). The junction had 16 bases not matched to a gene; V was cut back by 4 bases and J by 0 bases. In nucleotides, the CDR3 is TGTGCCAGCAGCTCCCAGCCCGGGACAGGGCTTTTTAGCTCTGGAAACACCATATATTTT. It encodes CASSSQPGTGLFSSGNTIYF.

The chain combines TRBV10-2 with TRBJ1-2; tentative D call: TRBD1 (6 bases). Germline V gives CDR1 WSHSY, CDR2 SAAADI. The V end lost 6 bases, the J end lost 6 bases, and 23 bases lay between the germline ends. This CDR3 comprises 16 residues. Written as DNA, the CDR3 is TGCGCCAGCAGGAGGACAGTCCTTCCGACCCGAGATGGCTACACCTTC. This codes for CASRRTVLPTRDGYTF.

The rearrangement uses TRBV10-1 and TRBJ2-7; D not certain. The CDR3 has 14 amino acids. V dropped 8 bases and J dropped 4 bases, with 18 bases sitting between them. Looked up from germline, CDR1 is WNHNN and CDR2 is SYGVQD (reference sequence). CDR3 sequence reads: CASPQTAIVYEQYF. As DNA, the CDR3 is TGCGCCAGCCCACAGACGGCGATCGTTTACGAGCAGTACTTC.